This T cell receptor beta chain stems from a study of blood T cell repertoires in COVID-19. Study-wide background: The United States, Italy and Spain provided the acute and convalescent COVID-19 samples. Sources were T cells, B-cell-depleted T cells, or PBMCs; the material itself was cDNA or gDNA.

Trimming pared 1 base from V and 5 bases from J, leaving 11 bases between. The CDR3 spans 15 residues. The germline gives CDR1 LNHNV, CDR2 YYDKDF (reference sequence). Authors' methods: Amplification from reference gene primers served as the basis for estimated nucleated cell counts. Assay: immunoSEQ multiplex PCR; the TCRdb copy retains only in-frame clones and omits some. That table is the source of V, J and clone size, and D and trimming were worked out from the DNA. The data show approximately 68,000 clones, roughly 80% seen once. The TCR sequence derives from a human donor in a cohort sampled during active COVID-19. Sequenced sample: peripheral blood. The genes are TRBV15 and TRBJ1-4; D perhaps matches TRBD1 (5 bases). CDR3 DNA sequence: TGTGCCACCAGCAGAGGAGGGACTGGGAATGAAAAACTGTTTTTT. Residues: CATSRGGTGNEKLFF.